The 9 T cell receptor beta chains below come from one sample, sequenced in a study of blood T cell repertoires in COVID-19. Produced via immunoSEQ multiplex PCR; TCRdb's table is partial and in-frame only. The sample lists about 110,000 clones; approximately 88% were seen once. The sequenced material came from peripheral blood. These receptors all come from a human donor in a cohort sampled during active COVID-19.

The genes are TRBV19 and TRBJ1-3, with TRBD1 as a possible D gene (5 bases). The CDR3 has 17 residues. Germline lookup yields CDR1 LNHDA and CDR2 SQIVND (reference sequence). V was shortened by 2 bases and J by 0 bases, with 14 bases between the two germline ends. Written as DNA, the CDR3 is TGTGCCAGTAGTATATGGGGGGACTTTGGCTCTGGAAACACCATATATTTT. Its protein product is CASSIWGDFGSGNTIYF. The variable domain in full, with the rest retrieved from reference TRBV19 and TRBJ1-3, is DGGITQSPKYLFRKEGQNVTLSCEQNLNHDAMYWYRQDPGQGLRLIYYSQIVNDFQKGDIAEGYSVSREKKESFPLTVTSAQKNPTAFYLCASSIWGDFGSGNTIYFGEGSWLTVV.

The chain links TRBV6-1 to TRBJ2-1; the match to TRBD2 covers 7 bases. Trimming cost V 0 bases and J 7 bases; bases outside gene matches: 6. Germline CDR1 is MNHNS and CDR2 is SASEGT. This CDR3 region has 15 residues. This CDR3 is CASSEAGGGRNEQFF. In DNA, the CDR3 is TGTGCCAGCAGTGAAGCTGGGGGGGGACGGAATGAGCAGTTCTTC.

The chain has TRBV6-5 and TRBJ1-6; TRBD1 matches 7 bases. V was pared by 8 bases and J by 3 bases, with 7 bases of the junction left unmatched. The CDR3 has 15 residues. CDR1 and CDR2 from the germline V gene are MNHEY and SVGAGI. The CDR3 protein is CASGDSAIYNSPLHF. The CDR3 bases are TGTGCCAGCGGGGACAGTGCCATCTATAATTCACCCCTCCACTTT.

The V and J genes are TRBV5-1 and TRBJ2-2, with TRBD2 identical over 7 bases. The length of the CDR3 is 17 residues. V shed 6 bases and J 0 bases; nucleotides not matched to a gene: 11. The germline gives CDR1 SGHRS, CDR2 YFSETQ. The CDR3 is CASTPGPGGPNTGELFF. CDR3 coding DNA: TGCGCCAGCACCCCCGGCCCGGGGGGTCCGAACACCGGGGAGCTGTTTTTT.

The chain joins TRBV5-1 to TRBJ1-6, with D maybe TRBD1 (5 bases). Germline-derived CDR1 and CDR2 are SGHRS and YFSETQ. The CDR3 has 17 residues. Trimming removed 0 bases from V and 4 bases from J, with 14 bases in between. CDR3 in DNA: TGCGCCAGCAGCTTGGGATTACAGGATACTTATAATTCACCCCTCCACTTT. This codes for CASSLGLQDTYNSPLHF.

The rearrangement links TRBV25-1 to TRBJ2-5; 7 bases are shared with TRBD1. The CDR3 has 13 residues. J was trimmed by 10 bases and V by 2 bases; bases with no gene match: 7. Germline-derived CDR1 and CDR2 are MGHDK and SYGVNS. The DNA of the CDR3 is TGTGCCAGCAGTGAAGGGGGACAGAGGGACCAGTACTTC. This codes for CASSEGGQRDQYF. Complete variable domain (other parts from reference TRBV25-1 and TRBJ2-5): EADIYQTPRYLVIGTGKKITLECSQTMGHDKMYWYQQDPGMELHLIHYSYGVNSTEKGDLSSESTVSRIRTEHFPLTLESARPSHTSQYLCASSEGGQRDQYFGPGTRLLVL.

This clone was seen a handful of times. V gene TRBV6-5 combines with J gene TRBJ2-2; tentative D call: TRBD1 (6 bases). Trimming cost V 6 bases and J 5 bases, with 16 bases left between them. The CDR3 totals 15 residues. Per the germline V gene, CDR1 is MNHEY and CDR2 is SVGAGI. CDR3 loop: CASRPQGTGTGELFF. The CDR3 DNA reads TGTGCCAGCAGACCCCAGGGGACCGGGACCGGGGAGCTGTTTTTT.

In this sample, this clone turned up once. The V call is TRBV9, the J call TRBJ2-6, with 12 positions matching TRBD1. The J segment lost 4 bases and the V segment lost 1 base, leaving 9 bases of the junction unmatched. The CDR3 spans 19 residues. Germline-derived CDR1 and CDR2 are SGDLS and YYNGEE. CDR3 sequence: CASSVSKGQGAPGANVLTF. The CDR3, as DNA: TGTGCCAGCAGCGTAAGTAAGGGACAGGGGGCGCCCGGGGCCAACGTCCTGACTTTC.

V is TRBV12-3 or TRBV12-4 and J is TRBJ1-2; possibly TRBD1 for D (5 bases). The CDR3 extends over 13 amino acids. V lost 3 bases and J 6 bases, leaving 11 bases between the germline ends. The CDR3 nucleotides read TGTGCCAGCAGTTTGGGGGGGTTTGATGGCTACACCTTC. It codes for CASSLGGFDGYTF.